These T cell receptor beta chains were read from a single sample in a study of cytomegalovirus exposure and HLA in healthy donors. Produced via immunoSEQ multiplex PCR; TCRdb's table is partial and in-frame only. The data contain some 170,000 clones, 70% to 85% of them singletons. Sequenced input: PBMCs. The origin of the receptors is a man aged 40-50 years in good health and CMV-seronegative. CDR3s leave out the opening cysteine and the closing phenylalanine or tryptophan.

J gene: TRBJ2-5; V gene: TRBV6-1; CDR3 protein: ASSVVEETQY
J gene: TRBJ2-2; V gene: TRBV7-9; CDR3 protein: ASSLSAGLVTGELF
J gene: TRBJ1-2; V gene: TRBV27; CDR3 protein: ASSLGSGYGYT
J gene: TRBJ2-4; V gene: TRBV14; CDR3 protein: ASSQAAAANIQY
J gene: TRBJ2-7; V gene: TRBV7-2; CDR3 protein: ASSSRGGSSNPYEQY
J gene: TRBJ2-2; V gene: TRBV19; CDR3 protein: ASTTRADGELF
J gene: TRBJ2-7; V gene: TRBV5-5; CDR3 protein: ASSFRQGAWEQY
J gene: TRBJ2-3; V gene: TRBV11-2; CDR3 protein: ASSQSTYTDTQY
J gene: TRBJ1-2; V gene: TRBV7-9; CDR3 protein: ASSPRQGDVLLYT
J gene: TRBJ2-5; V gene: TRBV2; CDR3 protein: ASSADNTVGEQY
J gene: TRBJ1-5; V gene: TRBV30; CDR3 protein: AWSRGGQGGNQPQH
J gene: TRBJ2-2; V gene: TRBV15; CDR3 protein: ATSRDATGSPFTGELF
J gene: TRBJ2-3; V gene: TRBV18; CDR3 protein: ASSTGPDRGLHPQY
J gene: TRBJ2-1; V gene: TRBV2; CDR3 protein: ASSEAPGSFNEQF
J gene: TRBJ2-7; V gene: TRBV6-1; CDR3 protein: ASQLAGGLTSEQY
J gene: TRBJ2-7; V gene: TRBV6-5; CDR3 protein: ASSSAETPILEQY
J gene: TRBJ1-4; V gene: TRBV27; CDR3 protein: ASCRIDRVGEKLF
J gene: TRBJ2-7; V gene: TRBV27; CDR3 protein: ASSGLAEEGEQY
J gene: TRBJ1-2; V gene: TRBV28; CDR3 protein: ASRKQGGGGYT
J gene: TRBJ2-3; V gene: TRBV5-4; CDR3 protein: ASSGGGTSGTDTQY
J gene: TRBJ2-2; V gene: TRBV7-8; CDR3 protein: ASSLLVYNMAGELF
J gene: TRBJ2-4; V gene: TRBV2; CDR3 protein: ASSEADRTN
J gene: TRBJ2-2; V gene: TRBV11-3; CDR3 protein: ASSPGASNTGELF
J gene: TRBJ2-7; V gene: TRBV5-8; CDR3 protein: ASSAGTEI
J gene: TRBJ2-3; V gene: TRBV7-6; CDR3 protein: ASATLAGGGTDTQY
J gene: TRBJ2-7; V gene: TRBV11-2; CDR3 protein: ASGLGLETYEQY
J gene: TRBJ2-1; V gene: TRBV5-8; CDR3 protein: ASSLRTGRGLQF
J gene: TRBJ1-1; V gene: TRBV14; CDR3 protein: ASSQSNRNTEAF
J gene: TRBJ2-4; V gene: TRBV18; CDR3 protein: ASSPVGGSDIQY
J gene: TRBJ2-1; V gene: TRBV5-1; CDR3 protein: ASHYRDRDQQF
J gene: TRBJ2-1; V gene: TRBV25-1; CDR3 protein: ASSDPTSGRSNEQF
J gene: TRBJ1-2; V gene: TRBV5-5; CDR3 protein: ASSTRAGGANYGYT
J gene: TRBJ2-5; V gene: TRBV25-1; CDR3 protein: ASTPRGQGKETQY
J gene: TRBJ2-3; V gene: TRBV5-1; CDR3 protein: ASSLDTGADTQY
J gene: TRBJ2-5; V gene: TRBV4-3; CDR3 protein: ASSQALGGRFETQY
J gene: TRBJ2-3; V gene: TRBV5-4; CDR3 protein: ASSLSLAGAGDTQY
J gene: TRBJ2-1; V gene: TRBV4-2; CDR3 protein: ASSQEVDGGTYNEQF
J gene: TRBJ2-1; V gene: TRBV11-3; CDR3 protein: ASSSGTYNEQF
J gene: TRBJ2-3; V gene: TRBV19; CDR3 protein: ASSINRVTQY
J gene: TRBJ1-2; V gene: TRBV5-1; CDR3 protein: ASSGGTAVDYGYT
J gene: TRBJ2-5; V gene: TRBV5-1; CDR3 protein: ASSFTGKETQY
J gene: TRBJ1-5; V gene: TRBV28; CDR3 protein: ASSPGGYSNQPQH
J gene: TRBJ1-4; V gene: TRBV5-1; CDR3 protein: ASSFSGGTNEKLF
J gene: TRBJ2-1; V gene: TRBV11-3; CDR3 protein: ASSLEPSDPKQF
J gene: TRBJ2-2; V gene: TRBV5-4; CDR3 protein: ASSLRTGGRSPGELF
J gene: -; V gene: TRBV7-8; CDR3 protein: ASTPDRVYEQY
J gene: TRBJ1-4; V gene: TRBV4-3; CDR3 protein: ASSHSGSGKLF
J gene: TRBJ2-1; V gene: TRBV6-6; CDR3 protein: ASSSSGLKDNEQF
J gene: TRBJ2-7; V gene: TRBV7-2; CDR3 protein: ASSLTSFSSYEQY
J gene: TRBJ1-1; V gene: TRBV11-2; CDR3 protein: ASSLQGRLIAF
J gene: TRBJ2-1; V gene: TRBV28; CDR3 protein: ASSLQGPGYNEQF
J gene: TRBJ2-5; V gene: TRBV15; CDR3 protein: ATSKGLAGEETQY
J gene: TRBJ1-3; V gene: TRBV5-4; CDR3 protein: ASSRDRGASGNTIY
J gene: TRBJ2-3; V gene: TRBV5-5; CDR3 protein: ASSFGRARTDTQY
J gene: TRBJ2-1; V gene: TRBV5-4; CDR3 protein: ASSPGGLAGKNEQF
J gene: TRBJ1-2; V gene: TRBV21-1; CDR3 protein: ASSKFRQGNGYT
J gene: TRBJ2-3; V gene: TRBV19; CDR3 protein: ASSIREDTQY
J gene: TRBJ2-3; V gene: TRBV4-2; CDR3 protein: ASSLGGVDTQY
J gene: TRBJ1-4; V gene: TRBV28; CDR3 protein: ASSLRAGGGEKLF